The sequence of this TCR beta chain was determined in a study of blood T cell repertoires in COVID-19. About the study: Both acute and convalescent COVID-19 samples were obtained from the United States, Italy and Spain. PBMCs, B-cell-depleted T cells, or T cells were the source of the cDNA or gDNA that made up the material.

Assay used: immunoSEQ multiplex PCR; TCRdb lists only in-frame clones, some missing. The sample lists under 250,000 clones, 65% to 85% occurring once. This sequence was found in a man aged 45-65 years with active or convalescent COVID-19. The sample comprised peripheral blood.

This CDR3 is CASSIEAGRGYLPQFF. CDR3 nucleotides: TGTGCCAGTAGTATTGAGGCGGGTCGGGGATATCTGCCCCAGTTCTTC. V usage is TRBV19 and J usage is TRBJ2-1; the D gene is possibly TRBD2 (5 bases). The germline V and J ends were trimmed by 3 bases and 13 bases, with 25 bases remaining between them. Germline loops: CDR1 LNHDA, CDR2 SQIVND (reference sequence). This CDR3 has 16 residues.